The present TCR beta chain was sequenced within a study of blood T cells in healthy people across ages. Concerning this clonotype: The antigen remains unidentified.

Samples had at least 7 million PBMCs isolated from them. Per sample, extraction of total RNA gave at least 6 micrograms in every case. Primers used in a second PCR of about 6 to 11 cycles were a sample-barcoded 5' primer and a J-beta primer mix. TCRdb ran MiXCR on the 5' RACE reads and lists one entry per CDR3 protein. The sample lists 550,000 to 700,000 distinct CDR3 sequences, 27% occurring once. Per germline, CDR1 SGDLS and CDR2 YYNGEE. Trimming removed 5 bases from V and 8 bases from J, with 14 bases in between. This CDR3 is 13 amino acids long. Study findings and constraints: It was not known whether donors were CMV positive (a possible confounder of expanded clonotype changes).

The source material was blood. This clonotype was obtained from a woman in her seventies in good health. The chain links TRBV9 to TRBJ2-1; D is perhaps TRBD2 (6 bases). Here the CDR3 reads CASSYGGWDEQFF. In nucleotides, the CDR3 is TGTGCCAGCAGTTATGGGGGGTGGGATGAGCAGTTCTTC.